The 8 T cell receptor beta chains reported below all come from one sample, sequenced in a study of cytomegalovirus exposure and HLA in healthy donors. Researchers ran the PCR with 60 Vbeta and 13 Jbeta primers. The table came from immunoSEQ multiplex PCR; TCRdb's copy has only in-frame clones and leaves some out. This listing includes about 37,000 clones. What was sequenced was PBMCs. These receptors were obtained from a human donor in good health.

The V gene is TRBV6-5, the J gene TRBJ2-1; TRBD2 aligns across 7 bases. Germline assignment: CDR1 MNHEY and CDR2 SVGAGI. Trimming at V came to 6 bases and at J to 8 bases, leaving 13 bases not matched to a gene. This CDR3 spans 15 amino acids. The CDR3 DNA is TGTGCCAGCAGGGCAGAGCGGGGAAGGATTCATGAGCAGTTCTTC. Amino acids: CASRAERGRIHEQFF.

This chain links TRBV19 with TRBJ2-1, with 8 positions matching TRBD2. CDR3 size: 15 residues. V was clipped by 5 bases and J by 2 bases; unmatched bases: 5. Germline V lookup: CDR1 LNHDA, CDR2 SQIVND (reference sequence). The CDR3 loop is CASSSSGGAYNEQFF. CDR3 bases: TGTGCCAGTAGTTCAAGCGGGGGCGCCTACAATGAGCAGTTCTTC.

This rearrangement joins TRBV19 to TRBJ2-2; D gene uncertain. The CDR3 has 13 residues. The V gene lost 3 bases and the J gene lost 3 bases, with 5 bases spanning the gap. The germline CDR1 and CDR2 sequences are LNHDA and SQIVND (reference sequence). The CDR3 nucleotides read TGTGCCAGTAGTATGGCGGACACCGGGGAGCTGTTTTTT. It translates to CASSMADTGELFF.

The chain is built from TRBV7-3 and TRBJ2-1; D gene ambiguous. Per the germline V gene, CDR1 is SGHTA and CDR2 is FQGTGA. The CDR3 is made up of 15 amino acids. The ends were cut back, 0 bases at V and 1 base at J, with 7 bases in the middle. CDR3 sequence: CASSLTPGSYNEQFF. The CDR3 region has the DNA TGTGCCAGCAGCTTAACCCCAGGATCCTACAATGAGCAGTTCTTC.

This sequence joins TRBV6-5 and TRBJ2-7; 8 nucleotides align to TRBD2. The CDR3 has 13 amino acids. Germline CDR1 and CDR2: MNHEY and SVGAGI. Unmatched junction bases numbered 1, after V lost 5 bases and J lost 1 base. CDR3 in DNA: TGTGCCAGCAGTACGGGGGGGTCCTACGAGCAGTACTTC. This encodes CASSTGGSYEQYF.

Its frequency marks this clone as medium-sized. The chain combines TRBV5-8 with TRBJ1-2; D perhaps matches TRBD1 (6 bases). The V end was cut by 4 bases, the J end by 8 bases, with 18 bases between. The V gene's germline CDR1 is SGHTS and CDR2 YDEGEE. The CDR3 is made up of 14 amino acids. CDR3 sequence reads: CASSQGIAGGGYTF. The CDR3 nucleotides are TGTGCCAGCAGCCAGGGGATAGCCGGCGGCGGCTACACCTTC.

The chain is built from TRBV9 and TRBJ2-3; D possibly corresponds to TRBD2 (7 bases). V was pared by 10 bases and J by 1 base, with 16 bases between. The CDR3 runs 14 residues. Germline assignment: CDR1 SGDLS and CDR2 YYNGEE. The CDR3 region has the DNA TGTGCCGCCAGCCGGGGGGCGGGCACAGATACGCAGTATTTT. Translating gives CAASRGAGTDTQYF.

This chain uses TRBV5-1 with TRBJ2-1, with 7 bases aligning to TRBD1. Per germline, CDR1 SGHRS and CDR2 YFSETQ. This CDR3 is 14 amino acids long. V trimming: 5 bases; J trimming: 7 bases; junction bases outside the gene matches: 9. CDR3 in amino acids: CASRETGKDNEQFF. The DNA for the CDR3 is TGCGCCAGCAGGGAGACAGGGAAGGATAATGAGCAGTTCTTC.